One and the same sample provided the 29 T cell receptor beta chains below, sequenced in a study of cytomegalovirus exposure and HLA in healthy donors. PCR primers comprised 60 Vbeta and 13 Jbeta primers. Produced via immunoSEQ multiplex PCR; TCRdb's table is partial and in-frame only. The sample has around 140,000 clones, about 10% seen once; the top ten hold 1.8%. The specimen was PBMCs. These TCRs come from a man aged 45-65 years in good health and CMV-seronegative.

This clone was detected only a few times. The chain employs TRBV5-4 and TRBJ2-7; 13 bases align to TRBD2. With V trimmed by 2 bases and J by 0 bases, 14 bases remained unmatched. This CDR3 has 20 residues. The V gene's germline CDR1 is SGHNT and CDR2 YYREEE (reference sequence). Here the CDR3 reads CASSLVGSGTSGVISYEQYF. CDR3 sequence (DNA): TGTGCCAGCAGCTTAGTTGGATCCGGGACTAGCGGGGTGATCTCCTACGAGCAGTACTTC. The full variable domain, in which reference TRBV5-4 and TRBJ2-7 provide the parts outside the CDR3, is ETGVTQSPTHLIKTRGQQVTLRCSSQSGHNTVSWYQQALGQGPQFIFQYYREEENGRGNFPPRFSGLQFPNYSSELNVNALELDDSALYLCASSLVGSGTSGVISYEQYFGPGTRLTVT.

V usage is TRBV6-6 and J usage is TRBJ2-7; 7 nucleotides agree with TRBD1. Germline CDR1 MNHNY, CDR2 SVGAGI (reference sequence). This CDR3 contains 15 residues. The ends lost 4 bases at V and 4 bases at J; junction bases unmatched: 10. For the CDR3, the DNA is TGTGCCAGCAGTTTAAGGACGGGACAGAAGTACGAGCAGTACTTC. This encodes CASSLRTGQKYEQYF.

The chain combines TRBV29-1 with TRBJ2-1; the D gene is possibly TRBD1 (5 bases). The germline V gene has CDR1 SQVTM and CDR2 ANQGSEA. The CDR3 is 13 amino acids. V lost 8 bases to trimming and J lost 3 bases, with 14 bases between them. The chain's CDR3 is CSIVPRDYNEQFF. CDR3 DNA sequence: TGCAGCATCGTTCCCAGGGACTACAATGAGCAGTTCTTC.

This clone occurred a few times. J is TRBJ2-3 and V is TRBV11-2; D not resolved. Between the trimmed V and J ends, which lost 1 base and 5 bases, there was a span of 13 bases. The CDR3 extends over 15 amino acids. Germline CDR1 is SGHAT and CDR2 is FQNNGV. CDR3 region: CASSLVGSGVDTQYF. The DNA of the CDR3 is TGTGCCAGCAGCTTAGTGGGTAGTGGAGTAGATACGCAGTATTTT.

This chain connects TRBV20-1 to TRBJ1-1; D remains ambiguous. There are 11 residues in the CDR3. V was trimmed by 3 bases and J by 3 bases, leaving 5 bases between them. Germline V gene sequence: CDR1 DFQATT, CDR2 SNEGSKA (reference sequence). The CDR3 DNA is TGCAGTGCTAGTCGTTACACTGAAGCTTTCTTT. Translating gives CSASRYTEAFF.

The chain employs TRBV5-1 and TRBJ2-7; TRBD2 might be the D (7 bases). The V and J ends lost 2 bases and 6 bases respectively, with 15 bases between them. CDR1 and CDR2 from the germline V gene are SGHRS and YFSETQ. The CDR3 covers 14 residues. DNA for the CDR3: TGCGCCAGCAGCTTACTTTTAGGGGGGGGCGAGCAGTACTTC. Protein product: CASSLLLGGGEQYF.

The table lists this clone with a few counts. The genes are TRBV2 and TRBJ1-5, with TRBD1 matching over 7 bases. J gave up 3 bases and V 5 bases, and 13 bases lay outside the gene matches. Per the germline V gene, CDR1 is SNHLY and CDR2 is FYNNEI. This CDR3 has 17 amino acids. The CDR3: CASSQPSRRGPNQPQHF. The CDR3 bases are TGTGCCAGCAGTCAACCATCAAGAAGGGGGCCCAATCAGCCCCAGCATTTT. The whole variable domain, filled in from reference TRBV2 and TRBJ1-5, reads EPEVTQTPSHQVTQMGQEVILRCVPISNHLYFYWYRQILGQKVEFLVSFYNNEISEKSEIFDDQFSVERPDGSNFTLKIRSTKLEDSAMYFCASSQPSRRGPNQPQHFGDGTRLSIL.

The chain has TRBV7-9 and TRBJ2-1; TRBD2 matches at 11 bases. This CDR3 is 14 amino acids long. V was clipped by 5 bases and J by 5 bases; unmatched bases: 2. Per germline, CDR1 SEHNR and CDR2 FQNEAQ (reference sequence). The CDR3 DNA follows: TGTGCCAGCAGCCCGGGACTAGCGGACAATGAGCAGTTCTTC. Protein product: CASSPGLADNEQFF.

This clone appeared a few times. The genes are TRBV7-9 and TRBJ1-5; 9 positions agree with TRBD1. CDR3 length: 18 amino acids. From germline, CDR1 is SEHNR and CDR2 FQNEAQ (reference sequence). Trimming cost V 5 bases and J 0 bases; bases outside gene matches: 11. The CDR3, as DNA: TGTGCCAGCAGCCTGGGACAGGGTGGGACCTATAGCAATCAGCCCCAGCATTTT. Translating gives CASSLGQGGTYSNQPQHF.

CDR3 in amino acids: CASSPRGIDYGYTF. In DNA form, the CDR3 reads TGTGCCAGCAGCCCCCGCGGAATCGACTATGGCTACACCTTC. This chain joins TRBV25-1 and TRBJ1-2; D not resolved. Germline V gene data show CDR1 as MGHDK and CDR2 as SYGVNS. This CDR3 has 14 amino acids. Trimming shortened V by 6 bases and J by 3 bases, and 14 bases separated the two germline ends.

The rearrangement uses TRBV6-5 and TRBJ2-1; 12 bases are a match to TRBD2. J lost 8 bases, V lost 2 bases, and 4 bases had no gene match. Looked up from germline, CDR1 is MNHEY and CDR2 is SVGAGI. This CDR3 has 15 residues. The CDR3: CASSYLAGGGYEQFF. The CDR3 DNA reads TGTGCCAGCAGTTACCTAGCGGGAGGGGGATATGAGCAGTTCTTC.

The J gene is TRBJ2-7, the V gene TRBV11-2, with D possibly matching TRBD1 (7 bases). Germline V gene lookup returns CDR1 SGHAT and CDR2 FQNNGV. V was trimmed by 3 bases and J by 5 bases, leaving 17 bases between them. CDR3 length: 15 residues. The CDR3 DNA reads TGTGCCAGCAGCTTGGGGGGCAGGGGGAGACACGAGCAGTACTTC. As protein: CASSLGGRGRHEQYF. Variable domain in full (rest from reference TRBV11-2 and TRBJ2-7): EAGVAQSPRYKIIEKRQSVAFWCNPISGHATLYWYQQILGQGPKLLIQFQNNGVVDDSQLPKDRFSAERLKGVDSTLKIQPAKLEDSAVYLCASSLGGRGRHEQYFGPGTRLTVT.

J is TRBJ1-3 and V is TRBV19, with a weak D call TRBD1 (5 bases). Trimming took 4 bases from V and 2 from J, leaving 9 bases between them. Germline CDR1 is LNHDA and CDR2 is SQIVND (reference sequence). The CDR3 is 14 residues long. CDR3 nucleotide sequence: TGTGCCAGTAGTACAGGGATAACTGGAAACACCATATATTTT. This encodes CASSTGITGNTIYF.

Only a few counts were recorded for this clone. The V gene is TRBV4-1, the J gene TRBJ2-3, with 9 bases identical to TRBD2. The CDR3 loop spans 18 amino acids. V lost 0 bases, J lost 4 bases, and 11 bases stayed unmatched. Germline V gives CDR1 MGHRA, CDR2 YSYEKL. CDR3 amino acids: CASSQEGGGGAGADTQYF. CDR3 DNA sequence: TGCGCCAGCAGCCAAGAGGGAGGCGGGGGGGCCGGTGCAGATACGCAGTATTTT.

A word on this clone: The junction shows a germline mismatch at one end, possibly a read error. The rearrangement uses TRBV11-2 and TRBJ2-1, with D possibly matching TRBD1 (6 bases). Germline CDR1 SGHAT, CDR2 FQNNGV. The CDR3 extends over 17 amino acids. CDR3 amino acids: CASSFRGLESSYNEQFF. The DNA for the CDR3 is TGTGCCAGTAGCTTCAGGGGCCTGGAAAGCTCCTACAATGAGCAGTTCTTC.

This clone has a handful of counts. The chain has TRBV6-6 and TRBJ2-3, with 8 bases fitting TRBD2. CDR3 length: 16 amino acids. After removal of 5 bases from V and 3 bases from J, the junction contained 10 bases not matched to a gene. CDR1 and CDR2 from the germline V gene are MNHNY and SVGAGI (reference sequence). The CDR3 sequence is CASSPYSGVDTDTQYF. The CDR3, as DNA: TGTGCCAGCAGTCCGTATAGCGGGGTGGATACAGATACGCAGTATTTT.

This chain links TRBV15 with TRBJ2-7; 8 nucleotides agree with TRBD1. With V trimmed by 6 bases and J by 0 bases, 4 bases remained unmatched. The germline gives CDR1 LNHNV, CDR2 YYDKDF (reference sequence). CDR3 size: 14 residues. CDR3 amino acids: CATRRDRFSYEQYF. The CDR3 DNA is TGTGCCACCAGGAGGGACAGGTTCTCCTACGAGCAGTACTTC.

This clone was seen only a few times. The chain has TRBV7-9 and TRBJ1-2; 8 bases are a match to TRBD1. The germline V gene has CDR1 SEHNR and CDR2 FQNEAQ (reference sequence). V was clipped by 5 bases and J by 7 bases; unmatched bases: 6. The CDR3 consists of 13 residues. The CDR3 DNA reads TGTGCCAGCAGCCTGGACAGGGTCGGTGGCTACACCTTC. As protein: CASSLDRVGGYTF. The full variable domain, in which reference TRBV7-9 and TRBJ1-2 provide the parts outside the CDR3, is DTGVSQNPRHKITKRGQNVTFRCDPISEHNRLYWYRQTLGQGPEFLTYFQNEAQLEKSRLLSDRFSAERPKGSFSTLEIQRTEQGDSAMYLCASSLDRVGGYTFGSGTRLTVV.

CDR3 residues: CASSIGTGTRSTYEQYF. The CDR3 nucleotides are TGTGCCAGTAGTATAGGGACGGGGACACGGTCTACCTACGAGCAGTACTTC. V gene TRBV19 combines with J gene TRBJ2-7; D might be TRBD1 (6 bases). CDR1 and CDR2 (germline): LNHDA, SQIVND (reference sequence). CDR3 length equals 17 residues. Trimming pared 1 base from V and 2 bases from J, leaving 18 bases between.

This clone has a handful of counts. V gene TRBV13 combines with J gene TRBJ1-2; 7 nucleotides line up with TRBD1. Looked up from germline, CDR1 is PRHDT and CDR2 is FYEKMQ (reference sequence). The CDR3 consists of 14 residues. V lost 2 bases and J lost 4; bases outside the gene matches: 4. The CDR3 nucleotides are TGTGCCAGCAGCTTACGAGGGGGCGGCTATGGCTACACCTTC. This translates into CASSLRGGGYGYTF.

This chain uses TRBV2 with TRBJ2-7; D is unclear. This CDR3 spans 14 amino acids. Trimming removed 6 bases from V and 3 bases from J, with 15 bases in between. Looked up from germline, CDR1 is SNHLY and CDR2 is FYNNEI. The chain's CDR3 is CASSGRLSGYEQYF. The CDR3 region has the DNA TGTGCCAGCAGCGGCAGGCTTAGTGGCTACGAGCAGTACTTC.

The V and J genes are TRBV4-2 and TRBJ2-2, with D perhaps matching TRBD2 (6 bases). CDR3 size: 16 residues. Germline V gene lookup returns CDR1 LGHNA and CDR2 YNFKEQ. V lost 1 base, J lost 6 bases, and 15 bases lay in between. CDR3 coding DNA: TGTGCCAGCAGCCAAGGGGCGGACCGGGGGTCCGGGGAGCTGTTTTTT. This translates into CASSQGADRGSGELFF.

V gene TRBV6-5 combines with J gene TRBJ1-6, with a tentative D call TRBD1 (5 bases). Trimming took off 2 bases at V and 12 bases at J, with 14 bases between the two ends. CDR1 and CDR2 (germline): MNHEY, SVGAGI. The CDR3 runs to 14 residues. The chain's CDR3 is CASSYKGSRLPLHF. The CDR3 DNA follows: TGTGCCAGCAGTTACAAGGGGTCAAGGTTACCCCTCCACTTT.

V and J are TRBV30 and TRBJ1-1; D might be TRBD1 (5 bases). The germline gives CDR1 GTSNPN, CDR2 SVGIG (reference sequence). The germline V and J ends were trimmed by 3 bases and 3 bases, with 11 bases remaining between them. CDR3 length: 13 residues. The chain's CDR3 is CAWSGGGDTEAFF. The DNA of the CDR3 is TGTGCCTGGAGCGGCGGGGGGGACACTGAAGCTTTCTTT.

This clone has more than one count but fewer than ten. The chain is built from TRBV6-1 and TRBJ2-1; 11 positions match TRBD2. From germline, CDR1 is MNHNS and CDR2 SASEGT. V trimming: 1 base; J trimming: 7 bases; junction bases outside the gene matches: 3. CDR3 size: 15 residues. The CDR3 reads CASSEGSSGRNEQFF. As DNA, the CDR3 is TGTGCCAGCAGTGAAGGGTCTAGCGGGAGGAATGAGCAGTTCTTC.

The table lists this clone with a few counts. The chain links TRBV30 to TRBJ1-1; 8 positions match TRBD1. Germline V gene lookup returns CDR1 GTSNPN and CDR2 SVGIG (reference sequence). The CDR3 contains 13 residues. V was pared by 3 bases and J by 4 bases, with 4 bases of the junction left unmatched. CDR3 amino acids: CAWSRTGRTEAFF. The CDR3 DNA reads as TGTGCCTGGAGCCGGACAGGGCGCACTGAAGCTTTCTTT.

In its sample, this clone was seen a few times. V is TRBV28 and J is TRBJ2-4; D is ambiguous. This CDR3 is built from 17 residues. Germline CDR1 is MDHEN and CDR2 is SYDVKM. Trimming took 1 base from V and 0 from J, leaving 13 bases between them. The CDR3 sequence: CASSLSPGQVAKNIQYF. As DNA, the CDR3 is TGTGCCAGCAGTTTATCGCCCGGTCAGGTAGCCAAAAACATTCAGTACTTC.

This clone was counted once. The V and J genes are TRBV5-4 and TRBJ2-2; 9 nucleotides agree with TRBD1. CDR1 is SGHNT, CDR2 YYREEE, per germline (reference sequence). V dropped 4 bases and J dropped 3; count of bases not matched to a gene: 10. The length of the CDR3 is 17 residues. In DNA, the CDR3 is TGTGCCAGCAGCGGGTGGGGACAGGGAGCGGACACCGGGGAGCTGTTTTTT. This sequence encodes CASSGWGQGADTGELFF.

In its sample, this clone was seen a few times. The chain recombines TRBV30 with TRBJ1-3; D is undetermined. CDR1 and CDR2 from the germline V gene are GTSNPN and SVGIG (reference sequence). The CDR3 totals 13 residues. The V end lost 1 base, the J end lost 3 bases, and 7 bases lay between the germline ends. CDR3 in amino acids: CAWSAGNGNTIYF. The CDR3 DNA follows: TGTGCCTGGAGTGCCGGTAATGGAAACACCATATATTTT.